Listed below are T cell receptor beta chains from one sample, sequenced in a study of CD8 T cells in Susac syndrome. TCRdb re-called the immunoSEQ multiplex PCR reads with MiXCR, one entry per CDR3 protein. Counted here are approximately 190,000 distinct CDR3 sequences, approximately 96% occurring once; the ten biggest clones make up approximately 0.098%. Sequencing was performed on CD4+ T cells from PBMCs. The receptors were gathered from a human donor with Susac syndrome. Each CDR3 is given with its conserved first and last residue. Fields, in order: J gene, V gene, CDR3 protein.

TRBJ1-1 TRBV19 CASRKTGVATEAFF
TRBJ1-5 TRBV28 CASSQPSGQLSNQPQHF
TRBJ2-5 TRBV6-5 CASSQGGTQYF
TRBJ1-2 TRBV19 CASSILAGPSGGYTF
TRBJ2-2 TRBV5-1 CASSTGLANTGELFF
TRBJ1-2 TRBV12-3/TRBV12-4 CASSLENYGYTF
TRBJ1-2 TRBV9 CASSVDSDRAYGYTF
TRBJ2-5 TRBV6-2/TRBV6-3 CASSREWVGETQYF
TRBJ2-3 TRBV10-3 CAISESWNRVRTDTQYF
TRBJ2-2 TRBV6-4 CASSGTGAGTGELFF
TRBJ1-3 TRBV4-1 CASSQPGQASGNTIYF
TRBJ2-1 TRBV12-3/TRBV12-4 CASSLFGQEEQFF
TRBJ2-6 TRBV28 CASSKRTASSGANVLTF
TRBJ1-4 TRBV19 CASSTRAGGNEKLFF
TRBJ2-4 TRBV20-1 CSAQGEAKNIQYF
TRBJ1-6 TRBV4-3 CASSQERNSPLHF
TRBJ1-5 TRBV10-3 CAISESHGRGGNQPQHF
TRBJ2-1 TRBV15 CATSREGRHSSYNEQFF
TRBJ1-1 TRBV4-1 CASSQNMDRGDLNTEAFF
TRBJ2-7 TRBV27 CASSRRGGNEQYF
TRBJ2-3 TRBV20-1 CSARDQGVNTQYF
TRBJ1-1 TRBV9 CASSGTENTEAFF
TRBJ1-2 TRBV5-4 CASSLVGRADNGYTF
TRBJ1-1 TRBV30 CAWSVLGRGRTEAFF
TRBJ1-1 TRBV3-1 CASSPNNRQGMNTEAFF
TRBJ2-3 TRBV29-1 CSVDRDYTDTQYF
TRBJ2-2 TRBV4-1 CASSLRARTNTGELFF
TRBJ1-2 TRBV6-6 CASSYDTEFHGYTF
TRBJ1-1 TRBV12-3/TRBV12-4 CASRLGTGPFSGTEAFF
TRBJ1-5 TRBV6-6 CASREQGALGQPQHF
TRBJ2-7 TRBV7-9 CASSLMGLKDRGSEQYF
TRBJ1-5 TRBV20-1 CSNGQGDQPQHF
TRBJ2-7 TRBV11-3 CASSPTRGSYEQYF
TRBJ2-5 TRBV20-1 CSAQKAGPTQETQYF
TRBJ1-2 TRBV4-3 CASSQEGTGAYGYTF
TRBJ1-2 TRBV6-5 CASRALSAYGYTF
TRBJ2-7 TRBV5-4 CASGEQGPYEQYF
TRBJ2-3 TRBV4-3 CASSQEAGGRVVDTQYF
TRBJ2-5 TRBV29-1 CSIGRETQYF
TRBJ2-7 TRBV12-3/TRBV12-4 CASRSEGWPSYEQYF
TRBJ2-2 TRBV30 CAWSQGTGELFF
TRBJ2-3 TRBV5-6 CASSRFATDTQYF
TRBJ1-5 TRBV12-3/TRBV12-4 CASSPQWDSNQPQHF
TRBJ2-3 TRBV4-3 CASSQDRAGQYTDTQYF
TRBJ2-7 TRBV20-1 CSARGTGFTYEQYF
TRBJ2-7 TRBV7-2 CASSLGDRVSAEQYF
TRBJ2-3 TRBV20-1 CSAREEVWGGTDTQYF
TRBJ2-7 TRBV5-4 CASSSRQSYEQYF
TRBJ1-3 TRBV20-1 CSAQTGVSGNTIYF
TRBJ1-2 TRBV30 CAWTGGGYGYTF
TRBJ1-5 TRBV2 CASRTQGLSNQPQHF
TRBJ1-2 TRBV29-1 CSVNHRGQGYGYTF
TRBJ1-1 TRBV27 CASSLSSVRGNTEAFF